The source of this T cell receptor (beta chain) is a study of CD8 T cells in Susac syndrome. CD8+ and CD4+ T cells from blood underwent TCR beta sequencing, which was carried out in a high-throughput format. TEMRA cells were FACS-enriched, and CD8+ and CD4+ T cells were isolated negatively. The CDR3 loop spans 15 amino acids. Germline values: CDR1 SSHAT, CDR2 FNYEAQ (reference sequence). With random hexamers, reverse transcription was performed on about 0.5 to 1 ug of RNA. Multiplex immunoSEQ PCR targeted 54 Vbeta and 13 Jbeta TCR beta segments. From the immunoSEQ multiplex PCR reads, TCRdb called clonotypes with MiXCR, one entry per CDR3 protein. The table lists 150,000 to 200,000 distinct CDR3 sequences, 90% to 97% of them singletons, with approximately 0.088% in the top ten. On this clonotype itself: Sequence at one end of the junction differs from germline and may be a read error.

Sequencing was performed on CD4+ T cells from PBMCs. This receptor was identified in a human donor with multiple sclerosis. The chain is built from TRBV7-7 and TRBJ2-5; D not certain. CDR3 sequence reads: CASSLLGDPGETQYF. Here the CDR3 DNA reads TGTGCTAGCAGCTTGCTAGGAGACCCCGGGGAGACCCAGTACTTC.